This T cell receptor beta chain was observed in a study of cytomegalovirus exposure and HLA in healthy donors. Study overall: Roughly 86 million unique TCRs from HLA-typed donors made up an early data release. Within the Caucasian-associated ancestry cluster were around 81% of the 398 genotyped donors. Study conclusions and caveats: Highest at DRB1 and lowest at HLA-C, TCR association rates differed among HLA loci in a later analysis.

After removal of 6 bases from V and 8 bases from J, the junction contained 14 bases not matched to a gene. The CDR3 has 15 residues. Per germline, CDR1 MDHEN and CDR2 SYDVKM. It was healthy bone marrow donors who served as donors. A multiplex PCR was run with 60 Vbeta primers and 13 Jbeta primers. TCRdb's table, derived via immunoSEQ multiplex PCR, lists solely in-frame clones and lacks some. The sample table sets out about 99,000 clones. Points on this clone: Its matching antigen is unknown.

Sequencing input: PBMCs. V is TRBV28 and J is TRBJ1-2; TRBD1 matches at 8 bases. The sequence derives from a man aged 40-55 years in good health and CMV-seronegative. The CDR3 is CASRTPGQGIGGYTF. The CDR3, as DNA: TGTGCCAGCAGGACCCCCGGACAGGGCATCGGGGGCTACACCTTC.